This TCR beta chain was identified in a study of molecular identifiers for immune sequencing clone quantification. Study-wide points: In naive cells, clones above 20 RNA copies held under 1% of molecules, whereas in effector cells they held over 99%. Identical TCR molecules can share a barcode, and this sharing could underestimate highly expanded clone sizes.

MiXCR was run by TCRdb on the PCR reads, yielding one entry per CDR3 protein. The sample has about 330,000 distinct CDR3 sequences; roughly 24% are singletons. V gave up 0 bases and J gave up 2 bases; unmatched junction bases: 9. Per the germline V gene, CDR1 is SGHDN and CDR2 is FVKESK. The CDR3 runs 18 residues. Comment on this clonotype: Antigen specificity is unknown.

The sequenced sample consisted of naive CD8+ T cells from blood, with Jurkat cell RNA spiked in. This sample's subset: FACS-sorted CD8+CD4-CCR7+CD45RA+ naive T cells. The chain couples TRBV14 to TRBJ2-3; 9 bases line up with TRBD2. The receptor was derived from a human donor in good health. Some libraries in this study had Jurkat cell RNA spiked in. The CDR3 sequence is CASSQDSRLAVSTDTQYF. CDR3 nucleotides: TGTGCCAGCAGCCAAGATTCGAGACTAGCGGTTTCCACAGATACGCAGTATTTT.